This TCR delta chain was obtained from a study of gamma-delta chains in newborns, infants, children. Across the whole study: Microbial exposure reportedly drives polyclonal innate γδ T cell expansion after birth.

V gave up 1 base and J gave up 3 bases; unmatched junction bases: 18. The CDR3 covers 20 residues. Germline V gene data show CDR1 as TSWWSYY and CDR2 as QGS. TCRdb reanalyzed the reads using CATT. This repertoire shows over 4,500 delta-chain clones, roughly 4% found once; its top ten account for approximately 7.8%. This clone is classed as medium-sized. Other DNA sequences of this sample code for an identical CDR3. Source material: blood. The origin of this receptor is a child who was a newborn, infant or young child, either healthy, febrile or measles-vaccinated (not recorded which). The chain is built from TRDV1 and TRDJ1; 9 positions agree with TRDD3. The CDR3 protein is CALGERSLRLGEAASDKLIF. CDR3 nucleotide sequence: TGTGCTCTTGGGGAACGAAGCCTAAGACTGGGGGAGGCAGCCTCCGATAAACTCATCTTT.